The 22 T cell receptor beta chains presented below share a single source sample, sequenced in a study of circulating tumor DNA in untreated peripheral T-cell lymphoma. This table comes from immunoSEQ multiplex PCR, and its TCRdb copy is limited to in-frame clones, with some not included. The sample has about 8,900 clones; 65% to 85% are singletons. Sequencing was carried out using tumor tissue. The receptors were sampled from a human donor with peripheral T-cell lymphoma.

The sample holds one count of this clone. The CDR3 bases are TGTGCCAGCAGTGAGTGGGACCTAGCCAAAAACATTCAGTACTTC. This translates into CASSEWDLAKNIQYF. The chain employs TRBV6-8 and TRBJ2-4; D is tentatively TRBD1 or TRBD2 (5 bases each). V was cut by 5 bases and J by 0 bases, with 11 bases left in between. The CDR3 contains 15 residues. Germline V gene data show CDR1 as MNHGY and CDR2 as SAAAGT.

The chain recombines TRBV12-5 with TRBJ2-1; D ambiguous. The CDR3 spans 12 residues. Germline V lookup: CDR1 LGHNT, CDR2 FRNRAP. V was shortened by 7 bases and J by 6 bases, with 10 bases between the two germline ends. The CDR3 is CASAHFPNEQFF. The CDR3 DNA sequence: TGTGCTAGTGCCCATTTCCCCAATGAGCAGTTCTTC.

The chain employs TRBV19 and TRBJ1-1, with 7 bases that match TRBD1. The J segment lost 4 bases and the V segment lost 10 bases, leaving 12 bases of the junction unmatched. This CDR3 spans 14 amino acids. Germline V CDR1 and CDR2: LNHDA, SQIVND (reference sequence). CDR3 coding DNA: TGTGCCACCACCCCCGACAGGGCGGCCACTGAAGCTTTCTTT. Encoded protein: CATTPDRAATEAFF.

This clone turned up a few times. The chain has TRBV30 and TRBJ2-1; tentatively, D is TRBD2 (6 bases). The CDR3 length is 11 residues. Trimming left V 4 bases short and J 12 bases short, with 13 bases between. Germline assignment: CDR1 GTSNPN and CDR2 SVGIG (reference sequence). The DNA for the CDR3 is TGTGCCTGGAAAAGCGACGGGAGGCAGTTCTTC. This sequence encodes CAWKSDGRQFF.

This rearrangement joins TRBV29-1 to TRBJ1-1; D unclear. V dropped 4 bases and J dropped 1 base, with 7 bases sitting between them. Germline V gene lookup returns CDR1 SQVTM and CDR2 ANQGSEA. The CDR3 runs to 12 residues. CDR3 coding DNA: TGCAGCGTTGGAGAGTCGAACACTGAAGCTTTCTTT. Its protein product is CSVGESNTEAFF.

This clone was seen only a few times. This chain uses TRBV11-3 with TRBJ1-1; perhaps TRBD1 as D (6 bases). This CDR3 is 14 amino acids long. Per the germline V gene, CDR1 is SGHNT and CDR2 is YENEEA. Deletions cut 5 bases from V and 1 base from J, with 11 bases between. The CDR3 sequence is CASSAGAWNTEAFF. The CDR3 DNA reads TGTGCCAGCAGCGCGGGGGCATGGAACACTGAAGCTTTCTTT.

The rearrangement joins TRBV6-8 to TRBJ2-7; 9 bases map to TRBD2. Germline CDR1 MNHGY, CDR2 SAAAGT. The trim removed 2 bases at V and 4 bases at J, leaving 3 bases unmatched. The CDR3 contains 14 residues. DNA of the CDR3: TGTGCCAGCAGTTACGAGCGGGGGGTTTACGAGCAGTACTTC. Residues: CASSYERGVYEQYF.

The chain employs TRBV6-7 and TRBJ1-2; D not resolved. TRBV6-7 is sorted into the ORF group, with uncertain function. V was clipped by 0 bases and J by 8 bases, with 10 bases between them. The CDR3 runs to 13 residues. CDR3 loop: CASSYSRGGGYTF. The CDR3 DNA follows: TGTGCCAGCAGTTACTCGAGAGGTGGCGGCTACACCTTC.

The CDR3: CATSRDNPDRSYEQYF. The CDR3 DNA reads TGTGCCACCAGCAGAGATAATCCAGACAGGTCCTACGAGCAGTACTTC. This chain joins TRBV15 and TRBJ2-7, with D perhaps TRBD1 (6 bases). CDR3 size: 16 residues. The V end was cut by 0 bases, the J end by 1 base, with 13 bases between. CDR1 and CDR2 from the germline V gene are LNHNV and YYDKDF (reference sequence).

This chain links TRBV8-2 with TRBJ2-1; TRBD2, the D gene given by the table, was not confirmed from the DNA. TRBV8-2 is tagged as a pseudogene. CDR3 length equals 16 residues. In DNA, the CDR3 is TGTGCCAGCAGTCCATTACCAGCGGGGGGGCTGAATGAGCAGTTCTTC. Translating gives CASSPLPAGGLNEQFF.

This chain links TRBV15 with TRBJ2-7; the match to TRBD1 covers 9 bases. V was pared by 6 bases and J by 2 bases, with 5 bases of the junction left unmatched. Per germline, CDR1 LNHNV and CDR2 YYDKDF (reference sequence). CDR3 length: 14 residues. CDR3: CATRLGQGAYEQYF. The CDR3 nucleotides read TGTGCCACCAGACTGGGACAGGGAGCCTACGAGCAGTACTTC.

This chain uses TRBV6-8 with TRBJ2-7; D perhaps matches TRBD1 (5 bases). CDR3 size: 14 residues. The V end lost 2 bases, the J end lost 3 bases, and 11 bases lay between the germline ends. Per germline, CDR1 MNHGY and CDR2 SAAAGT. Here the CDR3 reads CASSYGQGGYEQYF. The CDR3 nucleotides are TGTGCCAGCAGTTACGGGCAGGGCGGCTACGAGCAGTACTTC.

Turning to this clone: A junction end diverges from the germline sequence, so it may reflect a read error. V and J are TRBV6-8 and TRBJ2-3; 7 bases agree with TRBD1. CDR1 and CDR2 from the germline V gene are MNHGY and SAAAGT. The CDR3 length is 16 residues. CDR3 DNA sequence: TGTGCCAGCAGTGACTCGAGAGGGGGCGCGGCAGATACGCAGTATTTT. Residues: CASSDSRGGAADTQYF.

The chain is built from TRBV18 and TRBJ1-2, with 7 bases that match TRBD1. From germline, CDR1 is KGHSH and CDR2 LQKENI. Trimming at V came to 0 bases and at J to 0 bases, leaving 4 bases not matched to a gene. This CDR3 comprises 16 residues. The CDR3 reads CASSPPQGDSNYGYTF. For the CDR3, the DNA is TGTGCCAGCTCACCACCGCAGGGGGATTCTAACTATGGCTACACCTTC.

The table lists this clone with a count of one. The chain carries TRBV18 and TRBJ1-1, with a tentative D call TRBD1 (6 bases). Trimming took off 4 bases at V and 1 base at J, with 22 bases between the two ends. Germline V gives CDR1 KGHSH, CDR2 LQKENI. The CDR3 is 18 residues long. For the CDR3, the DNA is TGTGCCAGCTCACTGCCCGGGGGGGGGCCGTCGAAGAACACTGAAGCTTTCTTT. Protein product: CASSLPGGGPSKNTEAFF. The full variable domain, with the rest looked up from reference TRBV18 and TRBJ1-1, is NAGVMQNPRHLVRRRGQEARLRCSPMKGHSHVYWYRQLPEEGLKFMVYLQKENIIDESGMPKERFSAEFPKEGPSILRIQQVVRGDSAAYFCASSLPGGGPSKNTEAFFGQGTRLTVV.

CDR3 DNA: TGTGCCAGCAGTTACAATAGCAATCAGCCCCAGCATTTT. Residues: CASSYNSNQPQHF. This chain joins TRBV6-8 and TRBJ1-5; D uncertain. V was shortened by 2 bases and J by 0 bases, with 2 bases between the two germline ends. The CDR3 is 13 amino acids. Germline V CDR1 and CDR2: MNHGY, SAAAGT.

This sequence joins TRBV14 and TRBJ2-3, with D possibly being TRBD1 (5 bases). Per the germline V gene, CDR1 is SGHDN and CDR2 is FVKESK. The CDR3 length is 16 residues. Trimming pared 4 bases from V and 0 bases from J, leaving 14 bases between. The CDR3: CASSLDLRASTDTQYF. The CDR3 region has the DNA TGTGCCAGCAGCCTTGATCTCAGGGCTAGCACAGATACGCAGTATTTT.

The rearrangement joins TRBV18 to TRBJ2-5; the D call may be TRBD1 or TRBD2 (5 bases each). The CDR3 contains 17 residues. Germline V lookup: CDR1 KGHSH, CDR2 LQKENI. The V gene lost 6 bases and the J gene lost 2 bases, with 22 bases spanning the gap. DNA of the CDR3: TGTGCCAGCTCGCCTACTCCCGGGGCGCCGGGACAAGAGACCCAGTACTTC. Protein: CASSPTPGAPGQETQYF.

CDR3 DNA: TGTGCCAGCAGCCAATCCTTTTGGGATACGCAGTATTTT. Amino acids: CASSQSFWDTQYF. The genes are TRBV14 and TRBJ2-3; unclear D gene. The CDR3 spans 13 residues. CDR1 and CDR2 (germline): SGHDN, FVKESK. Trimming took off 2 bases at V and 6 bases at J, with 9 bases between the two ends.

The V gene is TRBV10-2, the J gene TRBJ1-5; 7 nucleotides match TRBD1. The CDR3 has 14 residues. The V gene end was trimmed by 6 bases and the J gene end by 3 bases; junction bases not matched to a gene: 5. Germline V gives CDR1 WSHSY, CDR2 SAAADI. CDR3 sequence: CASSSDRDNQPQHF. CDR3 sequence (DNA): TGCGCCAGCAGCTCCGACAGGGACAATCAGCCCCAGCATTTT.

The chain combines TRBV6-8 with TRBJ1-2; D perhaps matches TRBD1 (6 bases). CDR3 length equals 13 residues. V gave up 2 bases and J gave up 9 bases, with 13 bases separating them. The germline V gene encodes CDR1 MNHGY and CDR2 SAAAGT. CDR3 coding DNA: TGTGCCAGCAGTTACGGAGGGGGTAGTAGCTACACCTTC. This translates into CASSYGGGSSYTF.

This chain uses TRBV18 with TRBJ2-1; TRBD2 aligns across 12 bases. The trim removed 3 bases at V and 8 bases at J, leaving 5 bases unmatched. Germline V lookup: CDR1 KGHSH, CDR2 LQKENI. The CDR3 loop spans 15 amino acids. CDR3 protein: CASSPGTSGRYEQFF. DNA of the CDR3: TGTGCCAGCTCACCCGGGACTAGCGGGCGGTATGAGCAGTTCTTC.